These 20 T cell receptor beta chains were all obtained from the same sample, sequenced in a study of blood T cell dynamics during melanoma immunotherapy. Produced via immunoSEQ multiplex PCR; TCRdb's table is partial and in-frame only. The sample has about 10,000 clones; 84% are singletons. Time point denoted: week 3, after first cycle of checkpoint inhibitor. Sequencing used blood, obtained from a patient treated with checkpoint blockade. These receptors all come from a human donor with melanoma.

The sample holds one count of this clone. V usage is TRBV7-6 and J usage is TRBJ2-1; the match to TRBD2 covers 9 bases. Losses at the gene ends were 6 bases for V and 2 bases for J; bases not matched to a gene: 5. Germline V gene lookup returns CDR1 SGHVS and CDR2 FNYEAQ. This CDR3 has 15 amino acids. The CDR3 protein is CASSSRGGPYNEQFF. The CDR3, as DNA: TGTGCCAGCAGTTCGCGGGGGGGCCCCTACAATGAGCAGTTCTTC.

The chain carries TRBV4-2 and TRBJ1-5, with 10 bases that match TRBD1. The J segment lost 5 bases and the V segment lost 1 base, leaving 5 bases of the junction unmatched. Germline CDR1 reads LGHNA; CDR2 reads YNFKEQ. The CDR3 contains 16 residues. CDR3 sequence: CASSQVLGQGHQPQHF. The CDR3 DNA reads TGTGCCAGCAGCCAAGTGCTGGGACAGGGGCATCAGCCCCAGCATTTT.

This clone was found a few times. The rearrangement links TRBV27 to TRBJ2-3; 7 bases agree with TRBD2. CDR3 length: 13 amino acids. Per the germline V gene, CDR1 is MNHEY and CDR2 is SMNVEV (reference sequence). V shed 2 bases and J 5 bases; nucleotides not matched to a gene: 1. The CDR3 bases are TGTGCCAGCAGTTTAAGGGAGGGAGATACGCAGTATTTT. This translates into CASSLREGDTQYF.

The gene calls are TRBV15 and TRBJ1-1; D remains ambiguous. The CDR3 has 15 residues. The germline V gene encodes CDR1 LNHNV and CDR2 YYDKDF (reference sequence). V lost 0 bases and J lost 2, with 10 bases in between. The chain's CDR3 is CATSRDTEGNTEAFF. DNA for the CDR3: TGTGCCACCAGCAGAGATACGGAGGGTAACACTGAAGCTTTCTTT.

This clone was recorded a few times. The chain uses TRBV6-4 and TRBJ2-3; possibly TRBD2 for D (5 bases). The CDR3 is 14 residues long. The ends were cut back, 3 bases at V and 2 bases at J, with 9 bases in the middle. Germline V gene data show CDR1 as MRHNA and CDR2 as SNTAGT. CDR3 sequence: CASSDSGDTDTQYF. CDR3 sequence (DNA): TGTGCCAGCAGTGATTCCGGGGACACAGATACGCAGTATTTT.

The chain carries TRBV6-5 and TRBJ1-2; TRBD1 might be the D (5 bases). The CDR3 runs 14 residues. Germline values: CDR1 MNHEY, CDR2 SVGAGI. V lost 5 bases and J 2 bases, leaving 12 bases between the germline ends. The CDR3 region has the DNA TGTGCCAGCAGTGTAAGACAGTTCAACTATGGCTACACCTTC. It codes for CASSVRQFNYGYTF.

This clone has more than one count but fewer than ten. This chain joins TRBV19 and TRBJ1-2, with D maybe TRBD1 (6 bases). Germline V gene data show CDR1 as LNHDA and CDR2 as SQIVND (reference sequence). V lost 5 bases, J lost 6 bases, and 19 bases lay in between. CDR3 size: 15 residues. CDR3 coding DNA: TGTGCCAGTAGTTCCCACGACGGCAGGGGCCATGGCTACACCTTC. Translation: CASSSHDGRGHGYTF.

This clone has just one count. The chain recombines TRBV28 with TRBJ1-5; TRBD1 agrees at 8 bases. The V segment lost 6 bases and the J segment 6 bases; nucleotides outside the gene matches: 13. This CDR3 is 16 amino acids long. Germline V gives CDR1 MDHEN, CDR2 SYDVKM. The CDR3 region has the DNA TGTGCCAGCAGAACCTCCGCAGGGGGCCGAGGTCAGCCCCAGCATTTT. Residues: CASRTSAGGRGQPQHF.

The chain is built from TRBV5-1 and TRBJ2-3; possible D gene TRBD2, 6 bases. Germline lookup yields CDR1 SGHRS and CDR2 YFSETQ. The CDR3 has 14 amino acids. V was clipped by 4 bases and J by 1 base, with 10 bases between them. CDR3 DNA: TGCGCCAGCAGCCGCAGGGAGGGCACAGATACGCAGTATTTT. It codes for CASSRREGTDTQYF.

The genes are TRBV9 and TRBJ2-5, with 7 bases aligning to TRBD1. The CDR3 contains 14 residues. Germline V CDR1 and CDR2: SGDLS, YYNGEE. V lost 0 bases and J lost 4; bases outside the gene matches: 3. CDR3 sequence: CASSVAYRGETQYF. CDR3 DNA: TGTGCCAGCAGCGTAGCGTACAGGGGAGAGACCCAGTACTTC.

The chain couples TRBV5-1 to TRBJ2-3; D possibly matches TRBD1 or TRBD2 (7 bases each). The CDR3 sequence is 13 residues long. Deletions cut 6 bases from V and 4 bases from J, with 12 bases between. CDR1 and CDR2 from the germline V gene are SGHRS and YFSETQ. The CDR3 DNA reads as TGCGCCAGCAACAGGGGAGGGGCAGATACGCAGTATTTT. This gives the protein CASNRGGADTQYF.

The V and J genes are TRBV7-3 and TRBJ1-3; D ambiguous. V was cut by 5 bases and J by 4 bases, with 9 bases left in between. Germline loops: CDR1 SGHTA, CDR2 FQGTGA. The CDR3 runs 13 residues. The CDR3 spells CASSPAGGNTIYF. The CDR3 DNA sequence: TGTGCCAGCAGCCCAGCCGGAGGAAACACCATATATTTT.

The chain employs TRBV6-5 and TRBJ2-2, with 8 bases aligning to TRBD2. Trimming took 7 bases from V and 2 from J; bases not matched to a gene: 6. This CDR3 is built from 15 residues. Germline CDR1 is MNHEY and CDR2 is SVGAGI. CDR3 DNA: TGTGCCAGCACCCTCGGGGGGGGTAACACCGGGGAGCTGTTTTTT. Translation gives CASTLGGGNTGELFF.

This clone was detected only once. The rearrangement joins TRBV6-1 to TRBJ2-1; 9 bases map to TRBD1. The V segment lost 4 bases and the J segment 7 bases; nucleotides outside the gene matches: 8. Looked up from germline, CDR1 is MNHNS and CDR2 is SASEGT. The CDR3 sequence is 15 residues long. This CDR3 is CASSATGTGTNEQFF. The CDR3 DNA sequence: TGTGCCAGCAGTGCCACCGGGACAGGGACGAATGAGCAGTTCTTC.

V usage is TRBV7-2 and J usage is TRBJ2-2; 8 nucleotides match TRBD2. J lost 3 bases, V lost 5 bases, and 5 bases had no gene match. The CDR3 consists of 15 residues. Germline CDR1 is SGHTA and CDR2 is FQGNSA. The CDR3 loop is CASSPGGADTGELFF. The CDR3, as DNA: TGTGCCAGCAGCCCCGGGGGGGCCGACACCGGGGAGCTGTTTTTT.

The rearrangement uses TRBV4-1 and TRBJ2-1; TRBD2 agrees at 10 bases. This CDR3 is built from 18 residues. The germline V gene encodes CDR1 MGHRA and CDR2 YSYEKL. The V gene end was trimmed by 4 bases and the J gene end by 0 bases; junction bases not matched to a gene: 9. The CDR3 bases are TGCGCCAGCAGCCTGTTAGCGGGGGGCCTTATCTCCTACAATGAGCAGTTCTTC. Amino acids: CASSLLAGGLISYNEQFF.

V gene TRBV9 combines with J gene TRBJ2-5; 11 bases fit TRBD2. Losses at the gene ends were 7 bases for V and 4 bases for J; bases not matched to a gene: 15. Germline V gene sequence: CDR1 SGDLS, CDR2 YYNGEE. The CDR3 totals 17 residues. The CDR3 nucleotides read TGTGCCAGCTCTAGCGCTAGCGGGGGGCCTCGGGGAGAGACCCAGTACTTC. Translating it yields CASSSASGGPRGETQYF.

V and J are TRBV2 and TRBJ2-5; 10 positions agree with TRBD2. CDR1 is SNHLY, CDR2 FYNNEI, per germline. The CDR3 loop spans 14 amino acids. V dropped 6 bases and J dropped 5; count of bases not matched to a gene: 6. The CDR3 DNA follows: TGTGCCAGCAGAAGCGGGGGGGCTTTGGAGACCCAGTACTTC. Protein sequence: CASRSGGALETQYF.

The rearrangement uses TRBV15 and TRBJ1-6, with D possibly TRBD1 on 5 matching bases. Germline CDR1 is LNHNV and CDR2 is YYDKDF (reference sequence). This CDR3 has 16 amino acids. V dropped 0 bases and J dropped 9 bases, with 15 bases sitting between them. Here the CDR3 reads CATSREEAGFGSPLHF. The CDR3 bases are TGTGCCACCAGCAGAGAAGAGGCAGGGTTCGGTTCACCCCTCCACTTT.

This clone has just one count. The sample contains more than one DNA sequence encoding this CDR3. This chain links TRBV29-1 with TRBJ2-3; 12 bases are a match to TRBD2. The junction had 2 bases not matched to a gene; V was cut back by 6 bases and J by 1 base. Per germline, CDR1 SQVTM and CDR2 ANQGSEA. This CDR3 has 14 amino acids. The CDR3 region is CSVRTSGGTDTQYF. CDR3 nucleotide sequence: TGCAGCGTCCGGACTAGCGGGGGCACAGATACGCAGTATTTT.